This T cell receptor beta chain derives from a study of cytomegalovirus exposure and HLA in healthy donors. About the research overall: Approximately 200 million T cells yielded around 120 million unique TCR beta sequences in earlier analysis.

Use of 60 Vbeta and 13 Jbeta primers characterized the PCR. Sequenced by immunoSEQ multiplex PCR; TCRdb stores in-frame clones only, minus some. Among 200,000 to 250,000 clones, 83% were seen once, and the ten largest hold approximately 1.5%. Germline lookup yields CDR1 SNHLY and CDR2 FYNNEI. The J segment lost 3 bases and the V segment lost 10 bases, leaving 9 bases of the junction unmatched. The CDR3 contains 13 residues. About this clone: Its target is not known.

Study findings and constraints: Altogether, around 160 TCR beta chains were recorded as cytomegalovirus-associated. What TCR beta sequences reportedly achieved was accurate prediction of HLA-A and HLA-B alleles in most subjects. Earlier findings revealed that most TCR beta V segments proved productive either about 87% or about 30% of the time.

The receptor comes from a girl aged 10-17 years in good health and CMV-seronegative. The sequenced sample consisted of PBMCs. The rearrangement links TRBV2 to TRBJ2-7; 7 bases line up with TRBD1. CDR3 in amino acids: CANKQGSHYEQYF. The CDR3 DNA reads TGTGCCAACAAACAGGGGTCACACTACGAGCAGTACTTC.